Sequencing of this T cell receptor (beta chain) was carried out in a study of shared clonotypes between healthy human individuals. Study findings and constraints: Larger richness was generally estimated for naive than memory subsets.

Terminally differentiated effector memory CD45RA+ cells were excluded from the naive CD8 cells, which were CD45RO-negative and positively selected for CCR7. CDR3 length: 16 residues. J was trimmed by 0 bases and V by 2 bases; bases with no gene match: 5. Germline CDR1 and CDR2: SEHNR and FQNEAQ (reference sequence). Libraries were prepared by immunoSEQ multiplex PCR; TCRdb keeps only in-frame clonotypes and omits some of them. The sample contains more than 2 million clones, roughly 95% of which appear only once. Comment on this clone: Its antigen is not identified.

The genes are TRBV7-9 and TRBJ2-7; 9 bases match TRBD2. The sequence derives from a man younger than 35 in good health. Some clones in this sample may be carry-over from other donors' samples. The sample taken for sequencing was naive CD8+ T cells from PBMCs. This CDR3 reads CASSLKASGVSYEQYF. The CDR3 nucleotides read TGTGCCAGCAGCTTAAAGGCTAGCGGGGTCTCCTACGAGCAGTACTTC. The full variable domain, its missing parts supplied by reference TRBV7-9 and TRBJ2-7, is DTGVSQNPRHKITKRGQNVTFRCDPISEHNRLYWYRQTLGQGPEFLTYFQNEAQLEKSRLLSDRFSAERPKGSFSTLEIQRTEQGDSAMYLCASSLKASGVSYEQYFGPGTRLTVT.